This T cell receptor beta chain was profiled in a study of control samples from healthy donors and cancer patients. The CDR3 length is 14 residues. The junction had 7 bases not matched to a gene; V was cut back by 4 bases and J by 10 bases. Germline CDR1 reads SGHTA; CDR2 reads FQGTGA. Only in-frame clones appear in the TCRdb table, and some are missing; sequencing was by immunoSEQ multiplex PCR. The data show about 64,000 clones, more than 85% seen once. The material sequenced was PBMCs. The TCR originated in a man in his forties or fifties with colorectal cancer. The genes are TRBV7-3 and TRBJ1-6, with 7 positions matching TRBD1. The CDR3 DNA sequence: TGTGCCAGCAGCTCCACAGGGGCTGTCTCACCCCTCCACTTT. Amino acids: CASSSTGAVSPLHF.